The source of this T cell receptor beta chain is a study of OX40 agonist ivuxolimab in advanced cancers. In the study overall: Aged roughly 23 to 90 with a mean of approximately 57 years, they were about 83% male. Prior anti-PD-1, anti-PD-L1 or anti-CTLA-4 therapy did not bar entry, and more than 35% had some.

CDR1 is KGHSH and CDR2 is LQKENI in the germline V gene. V was pared by 3 bases and J by 4 bases, with 9 bases between. The CDR3 has 14 residues. A remark on this clone: Its target is not known.

Profiled with immunoSEQ multiplex PCR; TCRdb holds only in-frame clones, not every one. The table records some 45,000 clones, roughly nine tenths of them present only once. Study conclusions and caveats: With doses of 0.1 to 3.0 mg/kg, CD4+ and CD8+ blood T cells had undergone clonal expansion by week 6. The investigators did not determine what antigen specificity the expanded peripheral T cells had.

The chain employs TRBV18 and TRBJ1-4; D ambiguous. The clonotype originates from an adult with an advanced solid tumor such as melanoma, head and neck, liver or kidney cancer. The specimen was CD4+ or CD8+ T cells sorted from blood, collected in a trial of the OX40 agonist ivuxolimab. In nucleotides, the CDR3 is TGTGCCAGCTCACCGCCCGGGGATAATGAAAAACTGTTTTTT. This sequence encodes CASSPPGDNEKLFF.